These T cell receptor beta chains were read from a single sample in a study of CD8 T cells in Susac syndrome. Using its own MiXCR run on the immunoSEQ multiplex PCR reads, TCRdb lists one record per CDR3 protein. There are 150,000 to 200,000 distinct CDR3 sequences in the sample; approximately 93% occur only once, and roughly 0.098% lies in the top ten. Sequences were obtained from CD4+ T cells from PBMCs. Receptor source: a human donor with multiple sclerosis. CDR3s leave out the opening cysteine and the closing phenylalanine or tryptophan. The D gene is left open where the match is weak.

V	D	J	CDR3
TRBV6-6	TRBD2	TRBJ2-3	ASSPHRDYTQY
TRBV30	TRBD2	TRBJ2-1	AWSVLAGGNEQF
TRBV18	-	TRBJ2-7	ASSPRYYSGYEQY
TRBV3-1	-	TRBJ2-1	ASSQEGRTFNEQF
TRBV5-1	TRBD2	TRBJ2-7	ASSLARGRATGEQY
TRBV6-2/TRBV6-3	TRBD2	TRBJ2-3	ASSYIAAGVPY
TRBV28	TRBD1	TRBJ1-2	ASSQQGRSGYT
TRBV28	TRBD2	TRBJ2-7	ASSLRRLAGSTYEQY
TRBV28	TRBD1	TRBJ1-4	ASSTPSGTGSEKLF
TRBV28	TRBD2	TRBJ2-6	ASSRLAGGPTGANVLT
TRBV5-1	-	TRBJ2-7	ASSRRQALEQY
TRBV10-3	-	TRBJ2-3	AISGPGNGDTQY
TRBV5-1	-	TRBJ2-2	ASGGSGFNTGELF
TRBV7-3	-	TRBJ2-1	ASSFAYSDEQF
TRBV28	-	TRBJ1-1	ASTSSSTSNTEAF
TRBV5-4	TRBD1	TRBJ1-2	ASSSRGHNYGYT
TRBV18	-	TRBJ2-7	ASSPKGTINTYEQY
TRBV11-2	-	TRBJ2-3	ASSRQADTQY
TRBV5-1	-	TRBJ1-3	ASSLAGGIAGNTIY
TRBV3-1	-	TRBJ2-7	ASSQDTVSYEQY
TRBV2	TRBD2	TRBJ2-3	ASRQALAGGPQAQY
TRBV6-5	TRBD2	TRBJ2-3	ASSSLRLARTDTQY
TRBV9	-	TRBJ1-1	ASSVGQENTEAF
TRBV19	TRBD2	TRBJ2-5	ASSIVWSGGASQY
TRBV19	-	TRBJ1-1	ASSSSWAGETEAF
TRBV6-1	-	TRBJ1-5	ASSEEYGRTNQPQH
TRBV12-3/TRBV12-4	TRBD1	TRBJ1-2	ASSRQGIGYGYT
TRBV3-1	-	TRBJ1-2	ASSQGAYGYT
TRBV11-2	TRBD2	TRBJ2-7	ASSLSPGGYEQY
TRBV19	-	TRBJ1-1	ASSTEANTEAF
TRBV12-3/TRBV12-4	-	TRBJ2-5	ASTKGGGPETQY
TRBV12-3/TRBV12-4	-	TRBJ2-7	ASSFSDTAYEQY
TRBV6-6	TRBD1	TRBJ2-5	ASSSQGEETQY
TRBV5-1	-	TRBJ2-3	ASSRGTLEVDTQY
TRBV5-1	-	TRBJ1-6	ASRRKDIDLSPLH
TRBV2	-	TRBJ2-7	ASSISRLNEQY
TRBV6-2/TRBV6-3	TRBD2	TRBJ2-1	ASSYPGLAGGLFNNEQF
TRBV28	-	TRBJ2-4	ASREGTAKNIQY
TRBV27	-	TRBJ1-2	ASSSHDRSQIGGYT
TRBV18	TRBD1	TRBJ1-1	ASSPPEGQGARGTEAF
TRBV5-1	TRBD1	TRBJ2-5	ASSLGQGAETQY
TRBV19	TRBD1	TRBJ1-2	ASTRQGDGYT
TRBV28	TRBD2	TRBJ2-7	ASSENRGGTGYEQY
TRBV6-2/TRBV6-3	-	TRBJ1-1	ASSYSRTNTEAF
TRBV9	-	TRBJ2-1	ASSPTIFDLVSVNEQF
TRBV20-1	-	TRBJ2-7	SARASGISYEQY
TRBV19	-	TRBJ1-2	AGMTGSYGYT
TRBV6-1	TRBD2	TRBJ2-7	ASSLYSPGLAGGNSYEQY
TRBV5-6	-	TRBJ1-1	ASSLAVRPKNTEAF
TRBV28	TRBD1	TRBJ1-2	ASEENRGRGYT
TRBV24-1	TRBD2	TRBJ2-5	ATSDSGRVIEETQY